A single sample is the source of the 25 T cell receptor beta chains below, sequenced in a study of beta chain features in type 1 diabetes. The study reverse transcribed the entire isolated RNA, so it sequenced expressed TCRB transcripts. The protocol was immunoSEQ multiplex PCR, while the TCRdb copy is restricted to in-frame clones and leaves out a portion. The table has under 400,000 clones, roughly a fifth seen once; the top ten hold approximately 0.043%. Sequenced material: naive CD4+ T cells from blood. The receptors stem from a woman aged 18-35 years in good health.

This clone was seen only a few times. V and J are TRBV12-5 and TRBJ2-1, with a possible D match to TRBD2 (7 bases). Germline lookup yields CDR1 LGHNT and CDR2 FRNRAP. Trimming stripped 6 bases from V and 8 bases from J, with 23 bases between. The CDR3 runs to 16 residues. The CDR3 sequence: CASGLPSGGSFDEQFF. CDR3 in DNA: TGTGCTAGTGGACTCCCTTCGGGGGGCTCCTTCGATGAGCAGTTCTTC. Supplemented by reference TRBV12-5 and TRBJ2-1, the full variable domain reads DARVTQTPRHKVTEMGQEVTMRCQPILGHNTVFWYRQTMMQGLELLAYFRNRAPLDDSGMPKDRFSAEMPDATLATLKIQPSEPRDSAVYFCASGLPSGGSFDEQFFGPGTRLTVL.

This clone showed up just a few times. The rearrangement uses TRBV2 and TRBJ2-6, with TRBD1 identical over 8 bases. Germline V CDR1 and CDR2: SNHLY, FYNNEI. This CDR3 is built from 14 residues. The ends lost 8 bases at V and 1 base at J; junction bases unmatched: 1. The CDR3 DNA sequence: TGTGCCAGCGGGGACAGGTCTGGGGCCAACGTCCTGACTTTC. It codes for CASGDRSGANVLTF.

This clone was counted only a few times. This chain's CDR3 is CASSVGEGSYGYTF. In DNA form, the CDR3 reads TGTGCCAGCAGCGTAGGAGAGGGATCCTATGGCTACACCTTC. The chain employs TRBV9 and TRBJ1-2, with unresolved D. The CDR3 extends over 14 amino acids. Germline V lookup: CDR1 SGDLS, CDR2 YYNGEE. V lost 0 bases to trimming and J lost 4 bases, with 10 bases between them.

V is TRBV7-2 and J is TRBJ1-2, with D unresolved. The CDR3 totals 13 residues. The V gene's germline CDR1 is SGHTA and CDR2 FQGNSA. The V and J ends lost 0 bases and 12 bases respectively, with 14 bases between them. The CDR3 DNA reads as TGTGCCAGCAGCTTAGCGCTGAGTCAGAGGAACACCTTC. It codes for CASSLALSQRNTF.

The sample holds a few counts of this clone. The rearrangement uses TRBV6-6 and TRBJ2-1, with 7 bases that match TRBD2. Per germline, CDR1 MNHNY and CDR2 SVGAGI (reference sequence). V dropped 7 bases and J dropped 5; count of bases not matched to a gene: 14. CDR3 size: 16 residues. The CDR3 spells CASIHTGGGSNNEQFF. The CDR3 DNA sequence: TGTGCCAGCATCCACACTGGGGGGGGTAGCAACAATGAGCAGTTCTTC.

The chain carries TRBV5-1 and TRBJ2-3; tentative D call: TRBD2 (5 bases). CDR3 size: 15 residues. Germline V gene data show CDR1 as SGHRS and CDR2 as YFSETQ. V lost 4 bases and J lost 0, with 12 bases in between. The CDR3 DNA sequence: TGCGCCAGCAGCATCGGACTCTCCAGCACAGATACGCAGTATTTT. Protein product: CASSIGLSSTDTQYF.

This clone was seen more than once but under ten times. The chain recombines TRBV4-2 with TRBJ2-7, with TRBD2 matching 7 bases. CDR1 is LGHNA and CDR2 is YNFKEQ in the germline V gene. CDR3 length: 15 residues. Trimming cost V 0 bases and J 3 bases; bases outside gene matches: 5. The chain's CDR3 is CASSQEPAGIYEQYF. For the CDR3, the DNA is TGTGCCAGCAGCCAAGAGCCAGCGGGGATCTACGAGCAGTACTTC.

This clone was detected a few times. The J gene is TRBJ2-3, the V gene TRBV10-3; 14 nucleotides match TRBD2. The CDR3 runs to 18 residues. V dropped 4 bases and J dropped 3; count of bases not matched to a gene: 9. Germline loops: CDR1 ENHRY, CDR2 SYGVKD. The CDR3 nucleotides are TGTGCCATCAGTGGGAGGACTAGCGGGGGGACAAGGACAGATACGCAGTATTTT. It is translated as CAISGRTSGGTRTDTQYF.

The V gene is TRBV2, the J gene TRBJ2-3, with a tentative D call TRBD2 (6 bases). V was shortened by 2 bases and J by 5 bases, with 14 bases between the two germline ends. The CDR3 covers 15 residues. Germline V CDR1 and CDR2: SNHLY, FYNNEI. CDR3 in DNA: TGTGCCAGCAGTGAAAGGAGGCCGGAGGGAGATACGCAGTATTTT. Its translation is CASSERRPEGDTQYF.

Written as DNA, the CDR3 is TGTGCCAGCAGCGAAGGCGCCCGTGTAGGGGCGGCCGAAGCTTTCTTT. Translating gives CASSEGARVGAAEAFF. The chain recombines TRBV11-1 with TRBJ1-1; TRBD1 might be the D (5 bases). In germline, CDR1 is SGHAT, CDR2 FQDESV (reference sequence). The germline V and J ends were trimmed by 5 bases and 8 bases, with 24 bases remaining between them. The CDR3 is 16 amino acids.

The J gene is TRBJ1-1, the V gene TRBV5-5; D gene uncertain. V shed 1 base and J shed 2 bases, with 9 bases lying between them. CDR3 length: 14 residues. In germline, CDR1 is SGHKS, CDR2 YYEKEE (reference sequence). CDR3 loop: CASSLLRQNTEAFF. CDR3 sequence (DNA): TGTGCCAGCAGCTTGTTGAGGCAAAACACTGAAGCTTTCTTT.

This clone was recorded a few times. The chain uses TRBV21-1 and TRBJ2-3; TRBD2, the D gene given by the table, was not confirmed from the DNA. TRBV21-1 is marked as a pseudogene. The CDR3 sequence is 15 residues long. The chain's CDR3 is CASSKAFARTDTQYF. In nucleotides, the CDR3 is TGTGCCAGCAGCAAAGCTTTCGCGCGCACAGATACGCAGTATTTT.

This clone was recorded a few times. The V call is TRBV2, the J call TRBJ2-2; 10 bases are shared with TRBD2. Trimming took 7 bases from V and 6 from J; bases not matched to a gene: 11. CDR1 is SNHLY, CDR2 FYNNEI, per germline. The CDR3 is 16 amino acids. CDR3 nucleotide sequence: TGTGCCAGCATGGATCTTAGCGGGGGGCCCGCCGGGGAGCTGTTTTTT. Residues: CASMDLSGGPAGELFF.

The V call is TRBV10-3, the J call TRBJ2-1; TRBD1 matches 7 bases. The CDR3 runs to 14 residues. Per the germline V gene, CDR1 is ENHRY and CDR2 is SYGVKD. J was trimmed by 3 bases and V by 4 bases; bases with no gene match: 3. As DNA, the CDR3 is TGTGCCATCAGTGCCCAGGGGGTCTACAATGAGCAGTTCTTC. Its protein product is CAISAQGVYNEQFF.

There are a few counts of this clone. Written as DNA, the CDR3 is TGTGCCAGCAGCGCCTTGCCTGACAGTTACAATGAGCAGTTCTTC. Its protein is CASSALPDSYNEQFF. J is TRBJ2-1 and V is TRBV9, with D possibly being TRBD1 (5 bases). From germline, CDR1 is SGDLS and CDR2 YYNGEE. This CDR3 region has 15 residues. V was cut by 3 bases and J by 4 bases, with 14 bases left in between.

This clone was seen a handful of times. V is TRBV29-1 and J is TRBJ2-3; 10 positions match TRBD2. The trim removed 7 bases at V and 0 bases at J, leaving 7 bases unmatched. Germline V CDR1 and CDR2: SQVTM, ANQGSEA. The CDR3 totals 15 residues. The CDR3 sequence is CSAGLAGASTDTQYF. The CDR3 DNA sequence: TGCAGCGCCGGGCTAGCGGGGGCTAGCACAGATACGCAGTATTTT.

The chain uses TRBV29-1 and TRBJ2-1, with 7 bases lining up with TRBD1. The CDR3 length is 15 residues. The V segment lost 1 base and the J segment 9 bases; nucleotides outside the gene matches: 12. Per germline, CDR1 SQVTM and CDR2 ANQGSEA. CDR3 region: CSVEGGQGVGGEQFF. DNA for the CDR3: TGCAGCGTTGAAGGCGGGCAGGGGGTAGGCGGTGAGCAGTTCTTC.

This clone has just a few counts. The chain joins TRBV30 to TRBJ1-1; weak D call: TRBD1 (6 bases). Germline CDR1 is GTSNPN and CDR2 is SVGIG (reference sequence). Trimming removed 5 bases from V and 1 base from J, with 17 bases in between. The CDR3 has 15 residues. The CDR3 DNA reads TGTGCCTGGGAGCAAATAGACAGGCGGAACACTGAAGCTTTCTTT. As protein: CAWEQIDRRNTEAFF.

This clone was counted between two and nine times. The chain has TRBV7-8 and TRBJ2-2; a weak D match, TRBD2 (6 bases). The CDR3 extends over 15 amino acids. The V gene's germline CDR1 is SGHVS and CDR2 FQNEAQ. V gave up 9 bases and J gave up 0 bases, with 14 bases separating them. The CDR3 DNA reads as TGTGCCAGTAGAGTCCCGGGGGCGAACACCGGGGAGCTGTTTTTT. Its translation is CASRVPGANTGELFF.

This rearrangement joins TRBV30 to TRBJ2-2; tentative D call: TRBD2 (6 bases). This CDR3 spans 14 amino acids. V was trimmed by 2 bases and J by 6 bases, leaving 13 bases between them. The V gene's germline CDR1 is GTSNPN and CDR2 SVGIG (reference sequence). This CDR3 reads CAWSQTSRAGELFF. For the CDR3, the DNA is TGTGCCTGGAGTCAGACTAGTCGGGCCGGGGAGCTGTTTTTT.

The DNA for the CDR3 is TGTGCCAGCAGCGAGACTAGCCAAACCGTAACAGATACGCAGTATTTT. Residues: CASSETSQTVTDTQYF. The rearrangement uses TRBV11-3 and TRBJ2-3; 7 nucleotides align to TRBD2. The germline CDR1 and CDR2 sequences are SGHNT and YENEEA. Losses at the gene ends were 5 bases for V and 3 bases for J; bases not matched to a gene: 11. The CDR3 is 16 residues long. The full variable domain, completed using reference TRBV11-3 and TRBJ2-3, is EAGVVQSPRYKIIEKKQPVAFWCNPISGHNTLYWYLQNLGQGPELLIRYENEEAVDDSQLPKDRFSAERLKGVDSTLKIQPAELGDSAVYLCASSETSQTVTDTQYFGPGTRLTVL.

CDR3 amino acids: CASSLKGRTGPAEQYF. The CDR3 DNA reads TGTGCCAGCAGCTTAAAGGGGAGGACAGGGCCGGCCGAGCAGTACTTC. V and J are TRBV7-3 and TRBJ2-7, with 8 bases that match TRBD1. Germline lookup yields CDR1 SGHTA and CDR2 FQGTGA. CDR3 length equals 16 residues. The V and J ends lost 1 base and 6 bases, in that order; junction bases with no gene match: 11.

The sample holds a few counts of this clone. The chain recombines TRBV14 with TRBJ2-7; a weak D match, TRBD1 (5 bases). This CDR3 comprises 12 residues. CDR1 and CDR2 (germline): SGHDN, FVKESK. Between the trimmed V and J ends, which lost 7 bases and 1 base, there was a span of 8 bases. CDR3: CASTDSSYEQYF. For the CDR3, the DNA is TGTGCCAGCACTGACAGTTCCTACGAGCAGTACTTC.

The rearrangement joins TRBV11-2 to TRBJ2-3, with D possibly matching TRBD2 (6 bases). Germline V gene sequence: CDR1 SGHAT, CDR2 FQNNGV. Trimming left V 5 bases short and J 7 bases short, with 10 bases between. CDR3 length equals 12 residues. The CDR3 nucleotides read TGTGCCAGCAGCCGGGGGACGCATACGCAGTATTTT. Translating gives CASSRGTHTQYF.

This clone showed up just a few times. Here the CDR3 reads CASSQTSGSYEQYF. In DNA, the CDR3 is TGTGCCAGCAGCCAGACTAGCGGATCCTACGAGCAGTACTTC. The chain combines TRBV13 with TRBJ2-7, with 9 bases fitting TRBD2. Germline assignment: CDR1 PRHDT and CDR2 FYEKMQ (reference sequence). V was pared by 5 bases and J by 1 base, with 3 bases of the junction left unmatched. This CDR3 region has 14 residues.